This TCR beta chain was sequenced in a study of control samples from healthy donors and cancer patients. Measured with immunoSEQ multiplex PCR; TCRdb has only the in-frame clones, and not every one. This sample has under 85,000 clones, with about 93% found just once. This CDR3 contains 16 residues. Losses at the gene ends were 1 base for V and 4 bases for J; bases not matched to a gene: 9. Per the germline V gene, CDR1 is SGHAT and CDR2 is FQNNGV. The rearrangement uses TRBV11-2 and TRBJ1-2; 7 positions match TRBD1. Sequencing was performed on blood. The sequence was obtained from a woman between 40 and 50 years old in good health. The CDR3 region has the DNA TGTGCCAGCAGCTTAGGGTCTCACGGGACAGTCTATGGCTACACCTTC. Encoded protein: CASSLGSHGTVYGYTF. Full variable domain (rest looked up from reference TRBV11-2 and TRBJ1-2): EAGVAQSPRYKIIEKRQSVAFWCNPISGHATLYWYQQILGQGPKLLIQFQNNGVVDDSQLPKDRFSAERLKGVDSTLKIQPAKLEDSAVYLCASSLGSHGTVYGYTFGSGTRLTVV.